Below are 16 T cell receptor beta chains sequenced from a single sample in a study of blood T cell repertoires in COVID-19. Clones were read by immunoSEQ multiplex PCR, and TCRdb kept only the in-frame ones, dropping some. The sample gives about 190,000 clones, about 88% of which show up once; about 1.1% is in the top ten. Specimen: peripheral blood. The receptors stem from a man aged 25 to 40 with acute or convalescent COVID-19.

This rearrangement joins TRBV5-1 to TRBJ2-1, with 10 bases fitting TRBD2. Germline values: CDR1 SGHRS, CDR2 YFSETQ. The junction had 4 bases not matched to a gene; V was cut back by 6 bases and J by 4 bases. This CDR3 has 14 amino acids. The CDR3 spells CASTSSGGYNEQFF. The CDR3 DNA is TGCGCCAGCACCTCTAGCGGGGGTTACAATGAGCAGTTCTTC.

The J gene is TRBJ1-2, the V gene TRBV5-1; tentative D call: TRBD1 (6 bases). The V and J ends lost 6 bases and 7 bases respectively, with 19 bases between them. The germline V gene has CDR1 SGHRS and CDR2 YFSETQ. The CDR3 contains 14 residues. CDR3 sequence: CASTTGGGATGYTF. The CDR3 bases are TGCGCCAGCACCACTGGTGGGGGGGCCACTGGCTACACCTTC.

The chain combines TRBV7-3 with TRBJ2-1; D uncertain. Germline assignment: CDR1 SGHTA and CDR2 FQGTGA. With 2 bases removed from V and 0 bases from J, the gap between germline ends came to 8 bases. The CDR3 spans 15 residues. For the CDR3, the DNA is TGTGCCAGCAGCTTAGGTCTGAGCTCCTACAATGAGCAGTTCTTC. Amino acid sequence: CASSLGLSSYNEQFF.

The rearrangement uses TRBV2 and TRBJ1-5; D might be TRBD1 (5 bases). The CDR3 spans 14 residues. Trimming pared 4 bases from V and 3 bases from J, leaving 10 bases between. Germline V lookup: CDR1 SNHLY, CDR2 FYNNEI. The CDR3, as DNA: TGTGCCAGCAGTGCGTCAGGGCCCAATCAGCCCCAGCATTTT. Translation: CASSASGPNQPQHF.

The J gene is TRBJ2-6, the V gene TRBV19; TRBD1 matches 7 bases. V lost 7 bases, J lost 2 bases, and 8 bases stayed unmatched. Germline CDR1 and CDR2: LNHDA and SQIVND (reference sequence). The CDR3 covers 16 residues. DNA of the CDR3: TGTGCCAGTACCTCGCAGGGGGATCCTGGGGCCAACGTCCTGACTTTC. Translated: CASTSQGDPGANVLTF.

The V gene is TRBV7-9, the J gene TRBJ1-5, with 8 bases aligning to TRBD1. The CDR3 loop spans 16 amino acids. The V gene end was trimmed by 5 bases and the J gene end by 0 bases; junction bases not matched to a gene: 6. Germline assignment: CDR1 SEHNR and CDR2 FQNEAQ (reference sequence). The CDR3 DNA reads TGTGCCAGCAGCCCGTGGACAGGGAATAGCAATCAGCCCCAGCATTTT. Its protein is CASSPWTGNSNQPQHF.

CDR3 loop: CASSASGRTDTQYF. The CDR3 region has the DNA TGTGCCAGCTCCGCTAGCGGGCGCACAGATACGCAGTATTTT. V and J are TRBV19 and TRBJ2-3, with TRBD2 identical over 8 bases. The CDR3 runs to 14 residues. The V gene's germline CDR1 is LNHDA and CDR2 SQIVND (reference sequence). The V and J ends lost 9 bases and 1 base, in that order; junction bases with no gene match: 6.

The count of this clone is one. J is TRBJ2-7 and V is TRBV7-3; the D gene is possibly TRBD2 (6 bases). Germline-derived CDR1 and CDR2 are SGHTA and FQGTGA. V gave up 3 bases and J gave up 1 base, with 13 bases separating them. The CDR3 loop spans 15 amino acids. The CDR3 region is CASSFGGAQSYEQYF. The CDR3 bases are TGTGCCAGCAGCTTCGGAGGGGCTCAATCCTACGAGCAGTACTTC.

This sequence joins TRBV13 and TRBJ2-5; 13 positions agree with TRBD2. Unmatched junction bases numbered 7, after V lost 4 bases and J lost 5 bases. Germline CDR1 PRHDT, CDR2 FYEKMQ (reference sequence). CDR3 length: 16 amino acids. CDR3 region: CASSSRTSGSGETQYF. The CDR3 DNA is TGTGCCAGCAGCTCCCGGACTAGCGGGAGTGGGGAGACCCAGTACTTC.

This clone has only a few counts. The CDR3 DNA reads as TGTGCCAGCAGCTTAGTGGGGGACAGGGCTGATGAGCAGTTCTTC. Protein sequence: CASSLVGDRADEQFF. This rearrangement joins TRBV7-2 to TRBJ2-1, with TRBD1 matching over 9 bases. CDR1 is SGHTA, CDR2 FQGNSA, per germline. The CDR3 length is 15 residues. V dropped 1 base and J dropped 8; count of bases not matched to a gene: 6.

CDR3 residues: CASSTGTGVMNTEAFF. The DNA of the CDR3 is TGTGCCAGCAGCACCGGGACAGGGGTCATGAACACTGAAGCTTTCTTT. The rearrangement links TRBV7-2 to TRBJ1-1, with 10 bases lining up with TRBD1. Germline trimming cut 5 bases from V and 0 bases from J; bases unmatched to any gene: 6. Germline lookup yields CDR1 SGHTA and CDR2 FQGNSA. The CDR3 runs to 16 residues.

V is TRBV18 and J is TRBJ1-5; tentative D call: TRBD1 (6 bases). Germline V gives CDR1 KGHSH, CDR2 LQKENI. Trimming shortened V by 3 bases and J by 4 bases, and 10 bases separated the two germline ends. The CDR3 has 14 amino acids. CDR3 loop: CASSPQGINQPQHF. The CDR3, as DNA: TGTGCCAGCTCACCTCAGGGGATAAATCAGCCCCAGCATTTT.

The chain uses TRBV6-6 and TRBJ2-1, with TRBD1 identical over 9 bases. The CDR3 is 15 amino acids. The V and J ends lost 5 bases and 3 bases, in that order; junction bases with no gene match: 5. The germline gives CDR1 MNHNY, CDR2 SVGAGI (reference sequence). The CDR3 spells CASSIQGAVYNEQFF. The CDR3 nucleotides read TGTGCCAGCAGTATACAGGGGGCGGTCTACAATGAGCAGTTCTTC.

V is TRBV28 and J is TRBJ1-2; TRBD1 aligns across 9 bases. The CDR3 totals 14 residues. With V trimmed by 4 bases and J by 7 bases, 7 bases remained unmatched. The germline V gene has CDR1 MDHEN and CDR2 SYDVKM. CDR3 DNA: TGTGCCAGCAGTTCGGACAGGGGTATTGGTGGCTACACCTTC. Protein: CASSSDRGIGGYTF.

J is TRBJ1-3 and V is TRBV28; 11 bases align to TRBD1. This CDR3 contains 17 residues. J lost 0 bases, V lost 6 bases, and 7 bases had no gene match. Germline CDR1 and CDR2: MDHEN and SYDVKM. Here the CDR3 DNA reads TGTGCCAGCAGGCCGTACGGACAGGGGGCCTCTGGAAACACCATATATTTT. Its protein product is CASRPYGQGASGNTIYF.

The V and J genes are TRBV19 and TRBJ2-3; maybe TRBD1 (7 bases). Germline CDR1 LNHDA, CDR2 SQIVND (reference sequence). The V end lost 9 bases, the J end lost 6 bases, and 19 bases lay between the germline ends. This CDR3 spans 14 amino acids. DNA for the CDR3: TGTGCCAGCAGCTCACAGGGGAGGAGTGATACGCAGTATTTT. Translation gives CASSSQGRSDTQYF.